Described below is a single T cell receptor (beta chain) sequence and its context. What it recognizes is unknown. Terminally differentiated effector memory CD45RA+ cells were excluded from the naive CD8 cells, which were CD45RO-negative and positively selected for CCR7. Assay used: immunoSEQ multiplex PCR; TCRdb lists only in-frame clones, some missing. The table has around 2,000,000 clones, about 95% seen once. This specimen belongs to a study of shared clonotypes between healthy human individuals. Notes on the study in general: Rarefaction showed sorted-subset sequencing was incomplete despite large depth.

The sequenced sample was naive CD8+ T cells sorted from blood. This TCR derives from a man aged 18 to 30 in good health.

The CDR3 nucleotides are TGTGCCAGCAGCTTACTAGCGGGAGGCGAGCAGTACTTC. Translated, it gives CASSLLAGGEQYF. V and J are TRBV7-8 and TRBJ2-7, with TRBD2 matching 11 bases. V trimming: 2 bases; J trimming: 6 bases; junction bases outside the gene matches: 0. The CDR3 totals 13 residues. Germline loops: CDR1 SGHVS, CDR2 FQNEAQ.